Following are 2 T cell receptor beta chains from one sample sequenced in a study of T cells after yellow fever vaccination. Each CDR3 protein is one row after TCRdb ran MiXCR on the 5' RACE reads. The sample has some 600,000 distinct CDR3 sequences, around an eighth seen once. The source material was PBMCs, sampled on the day of the yellow fever booster vaccination. The receptors were sampled from a man younger than 40 who received the YFV17D yellow fever vaccine.

This clonotype was seen a few times. The chain carries TRBV29-1 and TRBJ2-7; either TRBD1 or TRBD2 may fit D (5 bases each). V was cut by 3 bases and J by 6 bases, with 15 bases left in between. Germline V CDR1 and CDR2: SQVTM, ANQGSEA. CDR3 length: 13 residues. CDR3 in amino acids: CSVEIGGPGEQYF. Here the CDR3 DNA reads TGCAGCGTTGAGATTGGGGGACCTGGCGAGCAGTACTTC.

This clonotype was seen a handful of times. V is TRBV15 and J is TRBJ2-2; tentative D call: TRBD2 (5 bases). The CDR3 consists of 13 residues. Trimming removed 5 bases at V and 9 bases at J, with 13 bases between. Germline V gene sequence: CDR1 LNHNV, CDR2 YYDKDF (reference sequence). CDR3 residues: CATSQLGGWELFF. For the CDR3, the DNA is TGTGCCACCAGCCAACTCGGAGGCTGGGAGCTGTTTTTT.